Presented here are 9 T cell receptor beta chains from one specimen sequenced in a study of CD8 T cells in Susac syndrome. Random hexamers were used to reverse transcribe roughly 0.5 to 1 ug of RNA. TCRdb reprocessed the immunoSEQ multiplex PCR reads via MiXCR and lists one record per CDR3 protein. The sample holds approximately 190,000 distinct CDR3 sequences; 85% to 95% are singletons and the top ten take 0.095% to 0.12%. What was sequenced was CD4+ T cells from PBMCs. All receptors derive from a human donor in good health.

Here the CDR3 reads CASSQTGGAQQETQYF. CDR3 DNA sequence: TGTGCCAGCAGCCAAACGGGGGGGGCGCAACAAGAGACCCAGTACTTC. The V gene is TRBV4-2, the J gene TRBJ2-5; 8 nucleotides align to TRBD2. Germline CDR1 is LGHNA and CDR2 is YNFKEQ. CDR3 length: 16 amino acids. V was pared by 2 bases and J by 2 bases, with 7 bases of the junction left unmatched.

The J gene is TRBJ2-2, the V gene TRBV4-3; the match to TRBD1 covers 9 bases. Trimming took 2 bases from V and 1 from J; bases not matched to a gene: 5. The length of the CDR3 is 17 residues. From germline, CDR1 is LGHNA and CDR2 YSLEER. The CDR3 here is CASSQSQGAMNTGELFF. The CDR3 DNA reads TGCGCCAGCAGCCAATCACAGGGGGCAATGAACACCGGGGAGCTGTTTTTT.

V gene TRBV12-3 or TRBV12-4 combines with J gene TRBJ1-1; possibly TRBD1 for D (5 bases). This CDR3 region has 13 residues. Trimming took off 6 bases at V and 3 bases at J, with 11 bases between the two ends. In nucleotides, the CDR3 is TGTGCCAGCAGCGGGGGGACGGACACTGAAGCTTTCTTT. It encodes CASSGGTDTEAFF.

V usage is TRBV12-3 or TRBV12-4 and J usage is TRBJ1-5; TRBD1 is a possible D gene (6 bases). The ends were cut back, 5 bases at V and 3 bases at J, with 20 bases in the middle. The CDR3 is made up of 17 amino acids. CDR3 residues: CASSLLPRQALNQPQHF. For the CDR3, the DNA is TGTGCCAGCAGTCTGCTACCCCGACAGGCCCTCAATCAGCCCCAGCATTTT.

The J gene is TRBJ2-3, the V gene TRBV20-1; 8 bases fit TRBD1. V shed 7 bases and J 5 bases; nucleotides not matched to a gene: 11. There are 14 residues in the CDR3. The germline CDR1 and CDR2 sequences are DFQATT and SNEGSKA (reference sequence). The CDR3 sequence: CSVGVRGLIDTQYF. Written as DNA, the CDR3 is TGCAGTGTAGGGGTCAGGGGGCTCATAGATACGCAGTATTTT.

V and J are TRBV25-1 and TRBJ1-2; the match to TRBD1 covers 7 bases. The germline V gene has CDR1 MGHDK and CDR2 SYGVNS. The J segment lost 5 bases and the V segment lost 6 bases, leaving 18 bases of the junction unmatched. This CDR3 has 17 residues. CDR3: CASRGGTGSGTAYGYTF. The CDR3 nucleotides are TGTGCCAGCAGGGGGGGGACCGGATCCGGGACAGCTTATGGCTACACCTTC.

This clonotype has only one observation. The chain carries TRBV4-2 and TRBJ1-3; 8 bases align to TRBD1. V lost 3 bases to trimming and J lost 3 bases; unmatched junction nucleotides: 4. CDR1 and CDR2 (germline): LGHNA, YNFKEQ. The CDR3 has 15 residues. The CDR3: CASSQETGGGNTIYF. The DNA of the CDR3 is TGTGCCAGCAGCCAGGAAACAGGGGGTGGAAACACCATATATTTT.

This clonotype was seen once. This chain's CDR3 is CSVEAEGQGWYNYGYTF. The CDR3, as DNA: TGCAGCGTTGAAGCCGAGGGACAGGGATGGTATAACTATGGCTACACCTTC. The rearrangement links TRBV29-1 to TRBJ1-2; 9 bases map to TRBD1. V was pared by 1 base and J by 1 base, with 10 bases of the junction left unmatched. Germline values: CDR1 SQVTM, CDR2 ANQGSEA. The CDR3 consists of 17 residues.

As concerns this clonotype: At one end the junction does not follow the germline gene, possibly because of a read error. The gene calls are TRBV7-7 and TRBJ2-2, with 8 positions matching TRBD1. CDR3 size: 15 residues. CDR1 is SSHAT and CDR2 is FNYEAQ in the germline V gene (reference sequence). CDR3 DNA sequence: TGTGCTAGCAGCCTAAACCCAGGGGGCCCCGGGGAGCTGTTTTTT. It encodes CASSLNPGGPGELFF.